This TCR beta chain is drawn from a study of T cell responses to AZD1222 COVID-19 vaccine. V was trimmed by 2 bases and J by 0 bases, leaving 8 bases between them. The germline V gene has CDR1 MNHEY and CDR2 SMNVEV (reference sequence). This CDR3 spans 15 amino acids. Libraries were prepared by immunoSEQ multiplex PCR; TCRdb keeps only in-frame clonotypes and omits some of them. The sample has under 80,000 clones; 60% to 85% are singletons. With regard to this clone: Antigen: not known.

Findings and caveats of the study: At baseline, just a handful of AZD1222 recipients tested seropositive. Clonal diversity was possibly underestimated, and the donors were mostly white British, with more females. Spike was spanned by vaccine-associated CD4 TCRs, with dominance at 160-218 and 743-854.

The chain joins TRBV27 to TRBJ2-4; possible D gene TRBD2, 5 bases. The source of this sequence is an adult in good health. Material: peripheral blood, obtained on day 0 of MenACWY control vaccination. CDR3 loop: CASSLNGLAKNIQYF. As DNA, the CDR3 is TGTGCCAGCAGTTTAAACGGACTAGCCAAAAACATTCAGTACTTC.